Listed below are T cell receptor beta chains from one sample, sequenced in a study of cytomegalovirus exposure and HLA in healthy donors. The assay was immunoSEQ multiplex PCR, and TCRdb's table has in-frame clones only and misses some. The sample includes some 140,000 clones, 60% to 85% of them seen just once. The sequenced material came from PBMCs. The receptors here all came from a male donor in good health and CMV-seropositive. Both conserved end residues are part of each CDR3. D genes are given only for firm matches. For some rows the clone size is stated as once, few or many, or as a class when expanded; others skip it.

v_call,j_call,d_call,clone_size,cdr3_aa,cdr3_nt
TRBV10-3,TRBJ2-1,TRBD1,.,CAISLGTGASSSYNEQFF,TGTGCCATCAGCTTAGGGACAGGAGCAAGTAGCTCCTACAATGAGCAGTTCTTC
TRBV11-1,TRBJ1-2,TRBD1,.,CASSPPGQGARSGYTF,TGTGCCAGCAGTCCCCCTGGACAGGGGGCAAGAAGTGGCTACACCTTC
TRBV9,TRBJ2-2,.,.,CASSVDQATGELFF,TGTGCCAGCAGCGTAGATCAGGCCACCGGGGAGCTGTTTTTT
TRBV2,TRBJ1-2,TRBD1,once,CASSSDRGQGYTF,TGTGCCAGCAGTTCGGACAGGGGGCAAGGCTACACCTTC
TRBV6-5,TRBJ2-7,.,once,CASSYGWQGNEQYF,TGTGCCAGCAGTTACGGGTGGCAGGGCAACGAGCAGTACTTC
TRBV18,TRBJ2-1,TRBD2,few,CASSPVGLAGELYNEQFF,TGTGCCAGCTCACCTGTGGGACTAGCGGGAGAACTGTACAATGAGCAGTTCTTC
TRBV21-1,TRBJ2-7,.,.,CASRPASQRAHSYEQYF,TGTGCCAGCAGACCTGCCTCCCAGCGGGCTCACTCCTACGAGCAGTACTTC
TRBV29-1,TRBJ2-6,.,few,CSVGGASSGANVLTF,TGCAGCGTTGGAGGCGCGAGCTCTGGGGCCAACGTCCTGACTTTC
TRBV5-1,TRBJ2-1,TRBD2,.,CASSLDFGLAGENNEQFF,TGCGCCAGCAGCTTGGATTTTGGTTTAGCGGGGGAAAACAATGAGCAGTTCTTC
TRBV7-2,TRBJ2-5,TRBD2,once,CASSLAREKETQYF,TGTGCCAGCAGCTTAGCGCGGGAGAAAGAGACCCAGTACTTC
TRBV27,TRBJ2-7,.,.,CASSFGQGYEQYF,TGTGCCAGCAGTTTCGGGCAGGGCTACGAGCAGTACTTC
TRBV27,TRBJ2-3,.,.,CASSSRDTQYF,TGTGCCAGCAGTTCCCGGGATACGCAGTATTTT
TRBV4-1,TRBJ2-2,.,.,CASSQAPGELFF,TGCGCCAGCAGCCAAGCTCCCGGGGAGCTGTTTTTT
TRBV6-5,TRBJ2-7,.,.,CASSLTAVSYEQYF,TGTGCCAGCAGTTTAACAGCCGTCTCCTACGAGCAGTACTTC
TRBV6-6,TRBJ2-5,TRBD1,.,CASTLGTGGETQYF,TGTGCCAGCACCCTGGGGACAGGGGGAGAGACCCAGTACTTC
TRBV2,TRBJ2-1,TRBD2,.,CASRGTSKVEQFF,TGTGCCAGCAGAGGGACTAGCAAAGTTGAGCAGTTCTTC
TRBV7-9,TRBJ2-5,TRBD2,.,CASSPHLAGAPLETQYF,TGTGCCAGCAGCCCCCACCTAGCGGGGGCCCCTCTAGAGACCCAGTACTTC
TRBV29-1,TRBJ2-7,TRBD2,.,CSVRGLAAFEQYF,TGCAGCGTTCGGGGACTAGCGGCCTTTGAGCAGTACTTC
TRBV5-4,TRBJ2-5,TRBD2,few,CASSLGASGGWKETQYF,TGTGCCAGCAGCTTGGGGGCTAGCGGGGGATGGAAGGAGACCCAGTACTTC
TRBV7-8,TRBJ1-5,.,.,CASSLWSVQTPQHF,TGTGCCAGCAGCTTATGGTCAGTACAGACGCCCCAGCACTTT
TRBV7-9,TRBJ1-4,.,.,CASSLRLGREATNEKLFF,TGTGCCAGCAGCTTAAGACTTGGCAGAGAAGCAACTAATGAAAAACTGTTTTTT
TRBV12-5,TRBJ2-4,TRBD2,.,CASGPLGLAGVPKNIQYF,TGTGCTAGTGGTCCCCTCGGACTAGCGGGAGTACCCAAAAACATTCAGTACTTC
TRBV18,TRBJ1-5,TRBD1,few,CASSPSPGGTNNQPQHF,TGTGCCAGCTCACCGAGTCCAGGGGGGACGAACAATCAGCCCCAGCATTTT
TRBV11-2,TRBJ1-1,TRBD1,few,CASSERQGAGGYTEAFF,TGTGCCAGCAGCGAAAGACAGGGGGCAGGAGGTTATACTGAAGCTTTCTTT
TRBV5-1,TRBJ2-3,TRBD1,few,CASRGGQGAFDTQYF,TGCGCCAGCCGAGGCGGGCAGGGGGCTTTTGATACGCAGTATTTT
TRBV5-6,TRBJ2-7,.,.,CASSLPPSHTLHEQYF,TGTGCCAGCAGCTTGCCGCCTAGTCACACCCTCCACGAGCAGTACTTC
TRBV9,TRBJ2-7,TRBD1,.,CASSVGGTASSYEQYF,TGTGCCAGCAGCGTAGGGGGGACAGCTAGCTCCTACGAGCAGTACTTC